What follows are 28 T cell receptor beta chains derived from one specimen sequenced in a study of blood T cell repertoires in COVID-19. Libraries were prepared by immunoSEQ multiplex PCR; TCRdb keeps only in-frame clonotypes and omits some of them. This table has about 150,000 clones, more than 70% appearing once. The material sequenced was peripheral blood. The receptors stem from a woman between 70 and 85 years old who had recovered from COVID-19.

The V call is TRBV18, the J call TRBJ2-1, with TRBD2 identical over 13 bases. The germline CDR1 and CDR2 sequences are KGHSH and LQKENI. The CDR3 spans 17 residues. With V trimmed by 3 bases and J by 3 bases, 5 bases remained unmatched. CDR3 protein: CASSPIGLAGDYNEQFF. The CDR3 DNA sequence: TGTGCCAGCTCACCCATCGGACTAGCGGGGGACTACAATGAGCAGTTCTTC.

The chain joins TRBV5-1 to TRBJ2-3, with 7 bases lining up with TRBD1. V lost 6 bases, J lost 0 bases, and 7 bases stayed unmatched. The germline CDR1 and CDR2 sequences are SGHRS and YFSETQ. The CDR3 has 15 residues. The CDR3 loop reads CASTDPGQSTDTQYF. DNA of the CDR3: TGCGCCAGCACCGATCCGGGACAGAGCACAGATACGCAGTATTTT.

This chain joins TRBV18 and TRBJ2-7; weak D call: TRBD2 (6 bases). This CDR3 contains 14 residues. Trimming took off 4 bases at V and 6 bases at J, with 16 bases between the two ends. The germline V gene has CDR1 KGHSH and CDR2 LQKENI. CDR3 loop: CASSRGGAGFEQYF. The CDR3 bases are TGTGCCAGCTCACGTGGCGGGGCTGGGTTCGAGCAGTACTTC.

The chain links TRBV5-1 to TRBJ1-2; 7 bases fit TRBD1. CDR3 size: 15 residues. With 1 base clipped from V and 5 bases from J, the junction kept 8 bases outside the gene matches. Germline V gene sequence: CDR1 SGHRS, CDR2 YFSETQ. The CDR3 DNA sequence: TGCGCCAGCAGCTTGCTAGGAGGGGGCCTGTATGGCTACACCTTC. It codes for CASSLLGGGLYGYTF.

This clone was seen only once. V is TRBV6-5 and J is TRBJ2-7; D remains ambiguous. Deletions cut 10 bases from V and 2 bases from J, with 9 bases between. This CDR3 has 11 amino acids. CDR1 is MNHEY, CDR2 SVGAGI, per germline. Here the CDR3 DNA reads TGTGCCACCCCGTCGGCCTACGAGCAGTACTTC. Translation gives CATPSAYEQYF.

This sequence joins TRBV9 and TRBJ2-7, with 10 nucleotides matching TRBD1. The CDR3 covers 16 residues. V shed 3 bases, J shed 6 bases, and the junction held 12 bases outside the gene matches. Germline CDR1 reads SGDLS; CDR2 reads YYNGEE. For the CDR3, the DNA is TGTGCCAGCAGCGCTCACGCGGGACAGGGGACAATCGAGCAGTACTTC. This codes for CASSAHAGQGTIEQYF.

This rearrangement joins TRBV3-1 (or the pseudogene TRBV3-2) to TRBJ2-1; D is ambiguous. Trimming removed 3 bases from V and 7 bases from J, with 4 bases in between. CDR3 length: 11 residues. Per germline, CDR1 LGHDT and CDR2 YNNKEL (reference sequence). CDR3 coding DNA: TGTGCCAGCAGCCACTTAAATGAGCAGTTCTTC. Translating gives CASSHLNEQFF.

The CDR3, as DNA: TGTGCCACAGGGGCGGGAGGGCCTAGCACAGATACGCAGTATTTT. Translated, it gives CATGAGGPSTDTQYF. This sequence joins TRBV10-3 and TRBJ2-3, with TRBD2 matching over 9 bases. Trimming took 10 bases from V and 0 from J; bases not matched to a gene: 8. CDR1 is ENHRY and CDR2 is SYGVKD in the germline V gene. The CDR3 spans 15 residues.

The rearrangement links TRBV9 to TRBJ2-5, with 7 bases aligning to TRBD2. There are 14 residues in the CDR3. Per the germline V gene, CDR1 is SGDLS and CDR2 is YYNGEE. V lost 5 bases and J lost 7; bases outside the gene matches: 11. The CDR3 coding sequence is TGTGCCAGCAGTACGGTTGGGGGGGAGGGGACCCAGTACTTC. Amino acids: CASSTVGGEGTQYF.

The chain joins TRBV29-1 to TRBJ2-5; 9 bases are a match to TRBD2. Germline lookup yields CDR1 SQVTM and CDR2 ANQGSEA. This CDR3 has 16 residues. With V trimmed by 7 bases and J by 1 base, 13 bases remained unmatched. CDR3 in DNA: TGCAGCGCCCGGAGGGGAGGCGGGAGGGGCCAAGAGACCCAGTACTTC. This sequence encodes CSARRGGGRGQETQYF.

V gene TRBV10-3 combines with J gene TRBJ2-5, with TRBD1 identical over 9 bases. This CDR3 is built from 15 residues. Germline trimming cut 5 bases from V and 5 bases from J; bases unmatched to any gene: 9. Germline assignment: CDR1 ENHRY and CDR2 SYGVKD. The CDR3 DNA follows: TGTGCCATCAGTCCCCCGGGACAGGGTAGGGAGACCCAGTACTTC. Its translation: CAISPPGQGRETQYF.

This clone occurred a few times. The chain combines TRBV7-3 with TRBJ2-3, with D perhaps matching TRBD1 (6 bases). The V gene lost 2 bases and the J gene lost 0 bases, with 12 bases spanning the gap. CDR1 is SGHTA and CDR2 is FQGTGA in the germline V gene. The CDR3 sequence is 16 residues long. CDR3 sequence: CASSLGGGRSTDTQYF. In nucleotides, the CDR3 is TGTGCCAGCAGCTTAGGGGGCGGACGTAGCACAGATACGCAGTATTTT.

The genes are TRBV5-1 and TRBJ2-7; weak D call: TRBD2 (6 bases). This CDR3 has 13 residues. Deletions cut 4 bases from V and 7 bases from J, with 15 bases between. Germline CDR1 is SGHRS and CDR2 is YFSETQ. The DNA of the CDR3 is TGCGCCAGCAGCCCCCAACCCCGGGGGGAGCAGTACTTC. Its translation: CASSPQPRGEQYF.

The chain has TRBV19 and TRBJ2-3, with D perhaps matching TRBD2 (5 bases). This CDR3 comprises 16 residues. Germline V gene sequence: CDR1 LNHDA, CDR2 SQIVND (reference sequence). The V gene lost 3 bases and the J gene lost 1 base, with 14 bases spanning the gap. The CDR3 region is CASSILARDGTDTQYF. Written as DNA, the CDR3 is TGTGCCAGTAGTATTCTGGCGAGGGATGGCACAGATACGCAGTATTTT.

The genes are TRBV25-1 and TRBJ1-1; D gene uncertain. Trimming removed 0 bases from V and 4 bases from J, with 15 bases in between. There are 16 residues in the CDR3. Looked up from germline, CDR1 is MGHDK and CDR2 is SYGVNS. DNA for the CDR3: TGTGCCAGCAGTGAATATAAGGGCGCGGGTGCCACTGAAGCTTTCTTT. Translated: CASSEYKGAGATEAFF.

CDR3 in amino acids: CASSQGAGQGAREQYF. The CDR3 DNA is TGCGCCAGCAGCCAAGGGGCCGGACAGGGGGCGCGGGAGCAGTACTTC. The chain couples TRBV4-3 to TRBJ2-7; 11 nucleotides align to TRBD1. From germline, CDR1 is LGHNA and CDR2 YSLEER. V gave up 1 base and J gave up 7 bases; unmatched junction bases: 9. This CDR3 region has 16 residues.

In nucleotides, the CDR3 is TGTGCCAGTAGTATAGGGGGGCCCCGGGTTGTGGCCCAGTACTTC. This sequence encodes CASSIGGPRVVAQYF. The genes are TRBV19 and TRBJ2-5, with D tentatively TRBD1 (6 bases). Germline assignment: CDR1 LNHDA and CDR2 SQIVND (reference sequence). Deletions cut 1 base from V and 9 bases from J, with 18 bases between. The CDR3 spans 15 residues. Filled out from reference TRBV19 and TRBJ2-5, the complete variable domain reads DGGITQSPKYLFRKEGQNVTLSCEQNLNHDAMYWYRQDPGQGLRLIYYSQIVNDFQKGDIAEGYSVSREKKESFPLTVTSAQKNPTAFYLCASSIGGPRVVAQYFGPGTRLLVL.

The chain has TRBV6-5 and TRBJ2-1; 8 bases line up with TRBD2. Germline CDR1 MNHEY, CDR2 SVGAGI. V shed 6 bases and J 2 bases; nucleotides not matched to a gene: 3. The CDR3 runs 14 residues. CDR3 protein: CASSLGGAYNEQFF. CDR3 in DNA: TGTGCCAGCAGCCTCGGGGGGGCCTACAATGAGCAGTTCTTC.

CDR3 sequence reads: CASSDPRGGYGGNTIYF. CDR3 sequence (DNA): TGCGCCAGCAGTGACCCCCGTGGGGGGTACGGTGGAAACACCATATATTTT. The chain carries TRBV10-2 and TRBJ1-3, with a tentative D call TRBD1 (5 bases). Trimming took 3 bases from V and 3 from J, leaving 18 bases between them. The V gene's germline CDR1 is WSHSY and CDR2 SAAADI. CDR3 length equals 17 residues.

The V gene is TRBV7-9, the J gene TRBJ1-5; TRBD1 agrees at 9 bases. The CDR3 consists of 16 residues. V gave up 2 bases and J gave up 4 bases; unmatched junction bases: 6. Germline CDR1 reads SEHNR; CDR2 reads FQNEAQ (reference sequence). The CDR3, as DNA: TGTGCCAGCAGCTTAACCGGGACAGGGAAGAATCAGCCCCAGCATTTT. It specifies CASSLTGTGKNQPQHF.

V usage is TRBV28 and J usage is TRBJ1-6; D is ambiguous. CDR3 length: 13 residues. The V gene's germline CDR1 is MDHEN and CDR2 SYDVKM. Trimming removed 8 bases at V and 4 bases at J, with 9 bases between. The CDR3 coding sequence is TGTGCCAGCGCCCCCGGTTATAATTCACCCCTCCACTTT. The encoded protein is CASAPGYNSPLHF.

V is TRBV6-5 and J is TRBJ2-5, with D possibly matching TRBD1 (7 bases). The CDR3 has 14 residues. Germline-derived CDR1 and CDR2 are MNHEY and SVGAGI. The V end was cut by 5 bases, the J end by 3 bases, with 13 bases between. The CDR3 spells CASSTAGQKETQYF. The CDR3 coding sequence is TGTGCCAGCAGTACCGCGGGACAGAAAGAGACCCAGTACTTC.

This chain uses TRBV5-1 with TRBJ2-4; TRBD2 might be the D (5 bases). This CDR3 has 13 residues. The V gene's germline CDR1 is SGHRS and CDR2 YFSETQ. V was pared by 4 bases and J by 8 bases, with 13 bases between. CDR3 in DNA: TGCGCCAGCAGCATCGACCGGGGAGACATTCAGTACTTC. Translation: CASSIDRGDIQYF.

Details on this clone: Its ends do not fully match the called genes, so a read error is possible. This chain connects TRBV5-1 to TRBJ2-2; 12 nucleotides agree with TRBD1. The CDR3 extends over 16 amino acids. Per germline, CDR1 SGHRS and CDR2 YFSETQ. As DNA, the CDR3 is TGCGCCAACAGCTTGGGACAGGGGGCTCTCACCGGGGAGCTGTTTTTT. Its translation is CANSLGQGALTGELFF.

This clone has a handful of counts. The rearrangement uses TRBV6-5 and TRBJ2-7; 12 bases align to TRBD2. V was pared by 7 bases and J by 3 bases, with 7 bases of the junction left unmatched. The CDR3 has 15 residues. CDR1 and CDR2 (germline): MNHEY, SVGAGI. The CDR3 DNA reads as TGTGCCAGCACCCGACTAGCGGGAGATCGCTACGAGCAGTACTTC. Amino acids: CASTRLAGDRYEQYF.

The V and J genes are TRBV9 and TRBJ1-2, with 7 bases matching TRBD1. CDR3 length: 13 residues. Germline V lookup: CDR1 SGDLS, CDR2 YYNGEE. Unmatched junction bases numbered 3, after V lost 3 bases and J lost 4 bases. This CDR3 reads CASSAGQIYGYTF. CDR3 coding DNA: TGTGCCAGCAGCGCGGGACAGATCTATGGCTACACCTTC.

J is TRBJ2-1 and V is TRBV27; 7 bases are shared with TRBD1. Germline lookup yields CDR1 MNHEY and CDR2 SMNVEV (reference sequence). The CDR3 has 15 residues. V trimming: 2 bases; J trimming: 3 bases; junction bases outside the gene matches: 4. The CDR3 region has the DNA TGTGCCAGCAGTTTACGGCCAGGGGGCTACAATGAGCAGTTCTTC. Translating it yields CASSLRPGGYNEQFF.

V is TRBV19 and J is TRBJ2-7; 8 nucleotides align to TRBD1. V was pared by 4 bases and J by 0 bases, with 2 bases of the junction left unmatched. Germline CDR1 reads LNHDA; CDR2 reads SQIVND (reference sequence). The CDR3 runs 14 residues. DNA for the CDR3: TGTGCCAGTAGTAGGGGACAGGTCTCCTACGAGCAGTACTTC. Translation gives CASSRGQVSYEQYF.